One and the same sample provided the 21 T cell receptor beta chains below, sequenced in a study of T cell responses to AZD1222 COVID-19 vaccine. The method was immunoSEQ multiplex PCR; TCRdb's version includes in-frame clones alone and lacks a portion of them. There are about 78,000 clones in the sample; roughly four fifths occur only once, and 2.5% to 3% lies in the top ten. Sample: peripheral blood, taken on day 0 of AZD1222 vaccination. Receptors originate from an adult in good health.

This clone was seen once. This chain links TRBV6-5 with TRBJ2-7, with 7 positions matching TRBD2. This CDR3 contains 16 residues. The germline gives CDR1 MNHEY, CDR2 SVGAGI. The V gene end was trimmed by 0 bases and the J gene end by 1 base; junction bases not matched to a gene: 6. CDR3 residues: CASSYSRQRGSYEQYF. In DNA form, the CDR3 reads TGTGCCAGCAGTTACTCGAGACAGCGGGGTTCCTACGAGCAGTACTTC.

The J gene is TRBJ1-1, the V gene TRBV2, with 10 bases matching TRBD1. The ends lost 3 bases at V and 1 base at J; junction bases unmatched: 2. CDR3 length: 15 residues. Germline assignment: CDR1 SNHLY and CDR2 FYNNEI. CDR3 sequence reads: CASSDWDRGNTEAFF. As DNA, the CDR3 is TGTGCCAGCAGTGATTGGGACAGGGGGAACACTGAAGCTTTCTTT.

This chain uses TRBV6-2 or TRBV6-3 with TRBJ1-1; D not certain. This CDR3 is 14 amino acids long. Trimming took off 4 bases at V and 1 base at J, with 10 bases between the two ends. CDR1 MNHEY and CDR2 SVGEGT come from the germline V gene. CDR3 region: CASSFNFENTEAFF. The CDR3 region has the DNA TGTGCCAGCAGTTTTAATTTTGAGAACACTGAAGCTTTCTTT.

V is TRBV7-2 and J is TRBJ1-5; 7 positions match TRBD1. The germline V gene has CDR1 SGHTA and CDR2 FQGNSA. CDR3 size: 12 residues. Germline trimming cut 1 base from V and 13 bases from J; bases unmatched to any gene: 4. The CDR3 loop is CASSLGDSAQHF. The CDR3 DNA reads TGTGCCAGCAGCTTAGGGGACAGCGCACAGCATTTT.

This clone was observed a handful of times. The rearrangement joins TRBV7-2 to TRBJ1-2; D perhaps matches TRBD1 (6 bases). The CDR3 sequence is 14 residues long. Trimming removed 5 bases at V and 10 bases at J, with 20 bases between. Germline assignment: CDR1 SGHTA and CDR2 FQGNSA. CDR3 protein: CASSPRGRDLAYTF. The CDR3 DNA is TGTGCCAGCAGCCCCAGGGGCCGTGACTTAGCCTACACCTTC.

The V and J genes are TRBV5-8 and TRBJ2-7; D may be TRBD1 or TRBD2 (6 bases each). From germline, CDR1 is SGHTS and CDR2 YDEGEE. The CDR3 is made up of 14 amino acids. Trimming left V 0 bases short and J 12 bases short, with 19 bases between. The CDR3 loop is CASSLAPGAPSRYF. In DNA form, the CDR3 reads TGTGCCAGCAGCTTGGCCCCGGGGGCACCCTCAAGGTACTTC.

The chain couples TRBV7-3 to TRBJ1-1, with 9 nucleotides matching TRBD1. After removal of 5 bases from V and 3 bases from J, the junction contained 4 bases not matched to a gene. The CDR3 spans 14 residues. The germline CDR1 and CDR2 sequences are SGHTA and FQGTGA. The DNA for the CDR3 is TGTGCCAGCAGCGAACAGGGGGCGGACACTGAAGCTTTCTTT. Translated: CASSEQGADTEAFF.

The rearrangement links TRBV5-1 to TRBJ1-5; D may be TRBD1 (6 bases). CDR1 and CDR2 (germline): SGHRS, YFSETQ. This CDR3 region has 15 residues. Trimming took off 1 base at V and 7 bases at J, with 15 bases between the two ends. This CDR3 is CASSLKGGGGQPQHF. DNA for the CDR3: TGCGCCAGCAGCTTGAAGGGGGGCGGAGGGCAGCCCCAGCATTTT.

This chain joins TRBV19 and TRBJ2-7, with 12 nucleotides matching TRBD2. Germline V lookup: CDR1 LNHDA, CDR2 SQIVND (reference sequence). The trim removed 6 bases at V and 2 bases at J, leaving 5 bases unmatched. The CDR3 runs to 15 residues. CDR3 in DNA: TGTGCCAGTAGCACTTGGACTAGCGGGGCCTACGAGCAGTACTTC. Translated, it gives CASSTWTSGAYEQYF.

The CDR3 spells CATMGDGPYEQYF. CDR3 nucleotides: TGTGCCACCATGGGGGACGGACCCTACGAGCAGTACTTC. The rearrangement uses TRBV27 and TRBJ2-7; the D call may be TRBD1 or TRBD2 (5 bases each). Germline V gives CDR1 MNHEY, CDR2 SMNVEV (reference sequence). V shed 10 bases and J shed 2 bases, with 15 bases lying between them. This CDR3 has 13 residues.

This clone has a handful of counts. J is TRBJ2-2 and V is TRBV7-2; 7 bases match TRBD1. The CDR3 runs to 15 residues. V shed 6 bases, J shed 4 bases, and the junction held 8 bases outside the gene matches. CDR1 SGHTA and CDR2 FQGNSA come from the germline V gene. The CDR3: CASRGQSTGTGELFF. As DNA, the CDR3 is TGTGCCAGCAGGGGACAGTCTACGGGCACCGGGGAGCTGTTTTTT. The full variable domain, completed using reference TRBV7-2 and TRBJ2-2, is GAGVSQSPSNKVTEKGKDVELRCDPISGHTALYWYRQSLGQGLEFLIYFQGNSAPDKSGLPSDRFSAERTGGSVSTLTIQRTQQEDSAVYLCASRGQSTGTGELFFGEGSRLTVL.

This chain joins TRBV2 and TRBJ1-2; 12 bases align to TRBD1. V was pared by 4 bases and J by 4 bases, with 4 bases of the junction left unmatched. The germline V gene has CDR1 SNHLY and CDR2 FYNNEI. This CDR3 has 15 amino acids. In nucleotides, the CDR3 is TGTGCCAGCAGTGTCATGGGACAGGGGGCCTATGGCTACACCTTC. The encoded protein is CASSVMGQGAYGYTF.

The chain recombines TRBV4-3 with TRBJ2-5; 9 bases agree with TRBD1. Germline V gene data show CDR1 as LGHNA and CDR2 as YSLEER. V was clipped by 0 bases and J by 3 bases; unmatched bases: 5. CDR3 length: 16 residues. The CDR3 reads CASSQDLGQGEETQYF. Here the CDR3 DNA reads TGCGCCAGCAGCCAAGACCTGGGACAGGGAGAAGAGACCCAGTACTTC.

This CDR3 is CASSILTAGANVLTF. The CDR3 coding sequence is TGTGCCAGTAGTATCTTAACCGCTGGGGCCAACGTCCTGACTTTC. The V call is TRBV19, the J call TRBJ2-6; D is uncertain. The V gene lost 3 bases and the J gene lost 2 bases, with 8 bases spanning the gap. This CDR3 comprises 15 residues. CDR1 and CDR2 (germline): LNHDA, SQIVND (reference sequence).

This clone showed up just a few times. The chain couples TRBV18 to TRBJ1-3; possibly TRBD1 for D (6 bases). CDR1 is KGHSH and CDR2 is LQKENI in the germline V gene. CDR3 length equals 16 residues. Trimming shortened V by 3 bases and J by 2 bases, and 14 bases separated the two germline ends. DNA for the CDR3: TGTGCCAGCTCACCCATACAGGGTGAGACTGGAAACACCATATATTTT. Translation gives CASSPIQGETGNTIYF.

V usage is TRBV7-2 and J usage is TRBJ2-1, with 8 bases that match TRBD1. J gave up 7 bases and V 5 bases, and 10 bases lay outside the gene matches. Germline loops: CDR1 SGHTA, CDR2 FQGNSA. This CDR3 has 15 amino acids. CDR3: CASSTGGISINEQFF. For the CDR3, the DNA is TGTGCCAGCAGCACAGGGGGGATATCTATTAATGAGCAGTTCTTC.

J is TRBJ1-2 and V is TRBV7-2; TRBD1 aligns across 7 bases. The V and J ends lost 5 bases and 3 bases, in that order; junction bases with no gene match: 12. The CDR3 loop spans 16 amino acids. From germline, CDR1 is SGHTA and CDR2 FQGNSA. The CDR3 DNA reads TGTGCCAGCAGCCAAGACAGGGTTAGTCAGGACTATGGCTACACCTTC. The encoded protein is CASSQDRVSQDYGYTF.

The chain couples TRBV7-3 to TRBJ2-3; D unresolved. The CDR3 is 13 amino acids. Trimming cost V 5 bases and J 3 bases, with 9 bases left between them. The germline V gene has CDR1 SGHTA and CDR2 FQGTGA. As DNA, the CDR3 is TGTGCCAGCAGCATCGGGCAGACAGATACGCAGTATTTT. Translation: CASSIGQTDTQYF.

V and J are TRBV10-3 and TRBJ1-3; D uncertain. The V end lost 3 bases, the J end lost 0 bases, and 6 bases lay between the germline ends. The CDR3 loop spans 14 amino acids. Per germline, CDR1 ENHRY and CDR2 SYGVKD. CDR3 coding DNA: TGTGCCATCAGTGAACTCTTCTCTGGAAACACCATATATTTT. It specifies CAISELFSGNTIYF.

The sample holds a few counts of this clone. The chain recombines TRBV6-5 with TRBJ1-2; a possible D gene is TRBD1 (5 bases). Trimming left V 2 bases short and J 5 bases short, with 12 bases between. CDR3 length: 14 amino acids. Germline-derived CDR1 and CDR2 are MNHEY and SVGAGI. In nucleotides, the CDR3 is TGTGCCAGCAGTTACGGGGAGGGGAGTTATGGCTACACCTTC. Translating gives CASSYGEGSYGYTF.

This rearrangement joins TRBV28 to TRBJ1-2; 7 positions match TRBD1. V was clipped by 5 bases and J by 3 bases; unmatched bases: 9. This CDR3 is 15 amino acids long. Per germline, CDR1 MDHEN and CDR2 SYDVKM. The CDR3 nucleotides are TGTGCCAGCAGTCCTAGGACAGGACCTTACTATGGCTACACCTTC. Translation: CASSPRTGPYYGYTF.